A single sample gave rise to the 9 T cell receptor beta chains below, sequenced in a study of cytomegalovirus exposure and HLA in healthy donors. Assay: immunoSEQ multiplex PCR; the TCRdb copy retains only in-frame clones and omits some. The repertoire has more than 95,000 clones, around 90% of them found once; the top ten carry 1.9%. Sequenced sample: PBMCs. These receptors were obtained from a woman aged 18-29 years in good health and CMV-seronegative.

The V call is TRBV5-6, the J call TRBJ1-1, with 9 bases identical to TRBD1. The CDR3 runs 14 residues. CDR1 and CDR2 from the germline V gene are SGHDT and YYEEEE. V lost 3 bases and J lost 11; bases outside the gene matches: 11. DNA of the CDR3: TGTGCCAGCAGCTCAGGGACAGGGCTAAGAGCGGCTTTCTTT. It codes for CASSSGTGLRAAFF.

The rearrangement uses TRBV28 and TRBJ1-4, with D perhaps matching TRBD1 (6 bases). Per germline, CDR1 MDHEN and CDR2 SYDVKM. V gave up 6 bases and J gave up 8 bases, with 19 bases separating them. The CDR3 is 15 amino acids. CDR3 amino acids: CASRLLRDIPEKLFF. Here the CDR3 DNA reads TGTGCCAGCAGACTCCTCCGGGACATACCGGAAAAACTGTTTTTT.

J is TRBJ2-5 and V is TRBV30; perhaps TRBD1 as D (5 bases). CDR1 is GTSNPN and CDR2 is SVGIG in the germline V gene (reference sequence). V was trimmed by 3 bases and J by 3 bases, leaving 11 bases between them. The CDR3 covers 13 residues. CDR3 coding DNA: TGTGCCTGGAGGGGGCGCGCCGAAGAGACCCAGTACTTC. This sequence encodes CAWRGRAEETQYF.

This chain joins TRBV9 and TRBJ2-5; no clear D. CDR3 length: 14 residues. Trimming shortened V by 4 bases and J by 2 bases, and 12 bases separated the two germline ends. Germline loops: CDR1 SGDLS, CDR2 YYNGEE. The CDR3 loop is CASSPRAWQETQYF. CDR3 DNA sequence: TGTGCCAGCAGCCCCCGCGCCTGGCAAGAGACCCAGTACTTC.

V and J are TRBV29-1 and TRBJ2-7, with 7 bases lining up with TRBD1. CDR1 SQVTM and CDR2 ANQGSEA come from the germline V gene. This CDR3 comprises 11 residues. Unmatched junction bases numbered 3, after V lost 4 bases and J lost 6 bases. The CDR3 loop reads CSVAQGSEQYF. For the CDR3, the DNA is TGCAGCGTTGCACAGGGGTCCGAGCAGTACTTC.

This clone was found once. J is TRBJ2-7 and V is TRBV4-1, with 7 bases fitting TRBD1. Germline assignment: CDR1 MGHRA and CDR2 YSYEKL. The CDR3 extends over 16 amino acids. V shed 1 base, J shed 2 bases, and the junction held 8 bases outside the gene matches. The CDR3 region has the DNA TGCGCCAGCAGCCAAGTACGGGCAGGGGGACCCTACGAGCAGTACTTC. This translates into CASSQVRAGGPYEQYF.

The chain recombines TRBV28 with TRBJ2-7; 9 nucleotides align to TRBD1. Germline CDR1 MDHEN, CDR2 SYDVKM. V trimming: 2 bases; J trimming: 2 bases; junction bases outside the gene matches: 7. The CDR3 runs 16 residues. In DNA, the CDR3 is TGTGCCAGCAGTTTAGATCACGGGACAGGGACCTACGAGCAGTACTTC. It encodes CASSLDHGTGTYEQYF.

This CDR3 is CATSRDTRVGRLETQYF. The CDR3 DNA reads TGTGCCACCAGCAGAGATACCAGGGTAGGAAGGTTAGAGACCCAGTACTTC. J is TRBJ2-5 and V is TRBV15; D is possibly TRBD1 (5 bases). Germline V CDR1 and CDR2: LNHNV, YYDKDF (reference sequence). The CDR3 spans 17 residues. Trimming removed 0 bases at V and 4 bases at J, with 18 bases between.

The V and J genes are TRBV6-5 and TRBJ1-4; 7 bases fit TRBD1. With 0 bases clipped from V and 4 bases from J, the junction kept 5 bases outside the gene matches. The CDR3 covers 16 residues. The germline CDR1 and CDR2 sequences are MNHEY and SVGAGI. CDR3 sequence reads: CASSYSEGAGNEKLFF. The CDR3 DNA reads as TGTGCCAGCAGTTACTCGGAGGGGGCGGGTAATGAAAAACTGTTTTTT.